What follows describes a single T cell receptor (beta chain). The antigen is not known. The data derive from a study of neoadjuvant anti-PD-1 for oral cavity cancer. Study background: Non-progressing patients received a fourth nivolumab dose near day 43, then surgery on days 50-56. Whole-study findings and limits: PBMC Gini-index clonality exceeded responders' in non-responders post-nivolumab.

Method: immunoSEQ multiplex PCR; TCRdb's copy keeps in-frame clones and lacks some. The data show roughly 46,000 clones, approximately 80% seen once. V lost 7 bases to trimming and J lost 4 bases, with 23 bases between them. The CDR3 is made up of 16 amino acids. The germline gives CDR1 SGHRS, CDR2 YFSETQ. Time point defined: after neoadjuvant nivolumab, at surgical resection. These newly diagnosed stage II-IVA oral cavity squamous cell carcinoma patients had no prior systemic or radiation treatment. V gene TRBV5-1 combines with J gene TRBJ2-5, with D tentatively TRBD2 (6 bases). The sequencing here drew on PBMCs, taken after nivolumab (anti-PD-1) treatment. The source of this sequence is a person aged 40 to 85 with oral cavity squamous cell carcinoma. The CDR3 sequence: CASQIHPNAGRETQYF. The CDR3 DNA follows: TGCGCCAGCCAAATACACCCCAATGCCGGGAGAGAGACCCAGTACTTC.